Below, 29 T cell receptor beta chains from the same sample are listed, as sequenced in a study of T cells after yellow fever vaccination (dated by TCRdb to about 2019). Sample treatment or condition, as interpreted from the label and publication: live attenuated yellow fever vaccine strain. Library prep was done by 5' RACE. The instrument given in TCRdb is Illumina HiSeq 2500. TCRdb applied fastp at Q25 and MiXCR to the public reads, then kept only in-frame beta chains. Records with the same CDR3 protein are collapsed into one entry carrying the most frequent genes and DNA. The sample includes 95,000 to 150,000 distinct CDR3 sequences, with approximately 7% observed a single time. Together, the top ten hold just under 2.5% of the sample. The source material was CD4+ T cells sorted from PBMCs, sampled around 10 days after the first yellow fever vaccination. The source of these receptors is a man between 18 and 35 years old who received the YFV17D yellow fever vaccine.

This clonotype was detected ten times or more. The chain uses TRBV5-1 and TRBJ2-2, with 7 bases matching TRBD1. The length of the CDR3 is 16 residues. V lost 4 bases to trimming and J lost 0 bases; unmatched junction nucleotides: 6. The germline CDR1 and CDR2 sequences are SGHRS and YFSETQ. The CDR3 protein is CASSLKGGSNTGELFF. CDR3 sequence (DNA): TGCGCCAGCAGCCTGAAAGGGGGCTCGAACACCGGGGAGCTGTTTTTT.

The sample holds many counts of this clonotype. V gene TRBV28 combines with J gene TRBJ1-1; D may be TRBD1 (5 bases). The ends were cut back, 6 bases at V and 4 bases at J, with 9 bases in the middle. The CDR3 sequence is 12 residues long. CDR1 is MDHEN and CDR2 is SYDVKM in the germline V gene. The CDR3, as DNA: TGTGCCAGCAGGCAGGGAGGCACTGAAGCTTTCTTT. Its translation is CASRQGGTEAFF.

This clonotype showed up many times. This rearrangement joins TRBV19 to TRBJ1-2; D unresolved. Germline-derived CDR1 and CDR2 are LNHDA and SQIVND (reference sequence). This CDR3 spans 10 amino acids. Trimming pared 8 bases from V and 8 bases from J, leaving 9 bases between. The chain's CDR3 is CASQNNGYTF. The DNA of the CDR3 is TGTGCCAGTCAAAATAACGGCTACACCTTC.

This clonotype was observed at least ten times. The gene calls are TRBV5-1 and TRBJ1-5; D ambiguous. Trimming cost V 0 bases and J 4 bases, with 8 bases left between them. The CDR3 has 14 residues. Germline loops: CDR1 SGHRS, CDR2 YFSETQ. This CDR3 is CASSLGGLNQPQHF. The DNA for the CDR3 is TGCGCCAGCAGCTTGGGGGGATTAAATCAGCCCCAGCATTTT.

The chain uses TRBV5-1 and TRBJ2-1; D unclear. The V end was cut by 4 bases, the J end by 3 bases, with 11 bases between. The CDR3 runs to 14 residues. Per germline, CDR1 SGHRS and CDR2 YFSETQ. CDR3 DNA sequence: TGCGCCAGCAGCCTGGGTCCCCTCTACAATGAGCAGTTCTTC. Encoded protein: CASSLGPLYNEQFF.

This clonotype occurred many times. The chain uses TRBV6-5 and TRBJ2-7; 7 bases are a match to TRBD1. Germline CDR1 is MNHEY and CDR2 is SVGAGI. The CDR3 runs to 14 residues. The V segment lost 2 bases and the J segment 2 bases; nucleotides outside the gene matches: 3. The CDR3 here is CASSYRQGAYEQYV. As DNA, the CDR3 is TGTGCCAGCAGTTACCGACAGGGTGCCTACGAGCAGTACGTC.

This clonotype was recorded at least ten times. The rearrangement joins TRBV5-1 to TRBJ2-7; the D gene is possibly TRBD1 (6 bases). CDR1 is SGHRS and CDR2 is YFSETQ in the germline V gene. The CDR3 extends over 14 amino acids. The ends were cut back, 2 bases at V and 5 bases at J, with 14 bases in the middle. The CDR3 DNA sequence: TGCGCCAGCAGCTTCAGGGGTAGCATGGACGAGCAGTACTTC. Its translation: CASSFRGSMDEQYF.

The chain recombines TRBV27 with TRBJ2-4; TRBD2 might be the D (5 bases). Between the trimmed V and J ends, which lost 3 bases and 15 bases, there was a span of 27 bases. The CDR3 is 16 amino acids. Germline V lookup: CDR1 MNHEY, CDR2 SMNVEV (reference sequence). Here the CDR3 DNA reads TGTGCCAGCAGTTTTGGAGGATCTCCATCCACCGGGTGGGGGTACTTC. It is translated as CASSFGGSPSTGWGYF.

This clonotype was counted a single time. The chain uses TRBV10-3 and TRBJ1-2; D unclear. Between the trimmed V and J ends, which lost 6 bases and 7 bases, there was a span of 24 bases. The germline V gene has CDR1 ENHRY and CDR2 SYGVKD. The CDR3 sequence is 16 residues long. CDR3 residues: CAISDLTREFGGGYTF. CDR3 DNA: TGTGCCATCAGCGACCTGACCCGGGAGTTTGGAGGTGGCTACACCTTC.

This clonotype was detected many times. V and J are TRBV7-2 and TRBJ1-1; a possible D gene is TRBD1 (6 bases). CDR1 SGHTA and CDR2 FQGNSA come from the germline V gene. The CDR3 length is 14 residues. Trimming stripped 3 bases from V and 0 bases from J, with 8 bases between. The chain's CDR3 is CASSFDRMNTEAFF. In nucleotides, the CDR3 is TGTGCCAGCAGCTTTGACAGGATGAACACTGAAGCTTTCTTT.

This clonotype was seen at least ten times. The CDR3 DNA follows: TGCGCCAGCACTCCGGGGCGGGATAATGAGCAGTTCTTC. Its protein is CASTPGRDNEQFF. The gene calls are TRBV5-1 and TRBJ2-1; possible D gene TRBD2, 6 bases. Trimming removed 6 bases at V and 7 bases at J, with 14 bases between. Germline V CDR1 and CDR2: SGHRS, YFSETQ. The CDR3 runs 13 residues.

In regard to this clonotype: This may come from a read error, since a much larger clone is one base off. The rearrangement joins TRBV12-3 or TRBV12-4 to TRBJ1-2, with D possibly being TRBD1 (6 bases). CDR3 length equals 14 residues. The CDR3 is CASSLAGVGYSYTF. CDR3 nucleotides: TGTGCCAGCAGTTTGGCAGGGGTGGGCTATAGCTACACCTTC.

This clonotype occurred many times. The rearrangement links TRBV9 to TRBJ1-3, with D tentatively TRBD1 (5 bases). V gave up 0 bases and J gave up 0 bases, with 13 bases separating them. Germline assignment: CDR1 SGDLS and CDR2 YYNGEE. This CDR3 is built from 17 residues. CDR3 DNA: TGTGCCAGCAGCGTAGGCGACAGCCCGAGCTCTGGAAACACCATATATTTT. Translation: CASSVGDSPSSGNTIYF. The whole variable domain, remainder taken from reference TRBV9 and TRBJ1-3, is DSGVTQTPKHLITATGQRVTLRCSPRSGDLSVYWYQQSLDQGLQFLIQYYNGEERAKGNILERFSAQQFPDLHSELNLSSLELGDSALYFCASSVGDSPSSGNTIYFGEGSWLTVV.

This clonotype was seen ten or more times. The rearrangement joins TRBV5-5 to TRBJ2-2; D gene uncertain. The germline V gene has CDR1 SGHKS and CDR2 YYEKEE (reference sequence). This CDR3 contains 14 residues. Trimming took off 4 bases at V and 2 bases at J, with 9 bases between the two ends. The CDR3 nucleotides are TGTGCCAGCAGCCTTAGGTTTAACACCGGGGAGCTGTTTTTT. This codes for CASSLRFNTGELFF.

This clonotype has only a few counts. The chain recombines TRBV4-1 with TRBJ2-2; tentatively, D is TRBD1 (5 bases). CDR3 length: 18 amino acids. CDR1 is MGHRA and CDR2 is YSYEKL in the germline V gene. V was pared by 0 bases and J by 3 bases, with 17 bases between. CDR3 bases: TGCGCCAGCAGCCAAGAGGCCAATCCAGGGATCTACACCGGGGAGCTGTTTTTT. Amino acids: CASSQEANPGIYTGELFF.

This clonotype was detected many times. The chain is built from TRBV7-2 and TRBJ2-5; TRBD2 agrees at 7 bases. J was trimmed by 4 bases and V by 5 bases; bases with no gene match: 7. The CDR3 covers 14 residues. In germline, CDR1 is SGHTA, CDR2 FQGNSA. The CDR3 region has the DNA TGTGCCAGCAGCGCCAGCGGGAAGACAGAGACCCAGTACTTC. Translation gives CASSASGKTETQYF.

The sample holds many counts of this clonotype. The chain couples TRBV29-1 to TRBJ1-6, with 8 bases that match TRBD1. V trimming: 6 bases; J trimming: 6 bases; junction bases outside the gene matches: 4. This CDR3 comprises 13 residues. In germline, CDR1 is SQVTM, CDR2 ANQGSEA. The CDR3 DNA reads as TGCAGCGTCCAGGGGGCAATTAATTCACCCCTCCACTTT. It is translated as CSVQGAINSPLHF.

At least ten counts were recorded for this clonotype. The V and J genes are TRBV5-1 and TRBJ2-3; TRBD2 matches at 7 bases. V lost 0 bases, J lost 3 bases, and 10 bases stayed unmatched. Looked up from germline, CDR1 is SGHRS and CDR2 is YFSETQ. The CDR3 is 17 amino acids. CDR3 DNA sequence: TGCGCCAGCAGCTTGGCCGCTGGGGGGGGGTGGACAGATACGCAGTATTTT. This translates into CASSLAAGGGWTDTQYF.

This clonotype showed up many times. The chain has TRBV3-1 and TRBJ2-7; tentative D call: TRBD1 (6 bases). The CDR3 sequence is 14 residues long. The germline gives CDR1 LGHDT, CDR2 YNNKEL (reference sequence). Between the trimmed V and J ends, which lost 4 bases and 0 bases, there was a span of 10 bases. CDR3 in DNA: TGTGCCAGCAGCCGAGGACAGAGCTCCTACGAGCAGTACTTC. It encodes CASSRGQSSYEQYF.

This clonotype was found many times. The CDR3 nucleotides read TGTGCCAGCAGAGGCAGGGACTCAGCGTTGGAGGAGCTGTTTTTT. It codes for CASRGRDSALEELFF. The V call is TRBV6-5, the J call TRBJ2-2, with D possibly matching TRBD2 (6 bases). CDR3 length: 15 residues. CDR1 and CDR2 from the germline V gene are MNHEY and SVGAGI. V dropped 6 bases and J dropped 10 bases, with 21 bases sitting between them.

Many counts were recorded for this clonotype. The J gene is TRBJ1-3, the V gene TRBV3-1, with D unclear. V was clipped by 1 base and J by 2 bases, with 9 bases between them. CDR3 length: 15 residues. Germline V CDR1 and CDR2: LGHDT, YNNKEL (reference sequence). The CDR3 bases are TGTGCCAGCAGCCAAGGATCGGGTGCTGGAAACACCATATATTTT. Translation gives CASSQGSGAGNTIYF.

This clonotype was recorded many times. The gene calls are TRBV5-1 and TRBJ2-5; possible D gene TRBD2, 6 bases. The CDR3 loop spans 13 amino acids. V dropped 4 bases and J dropped 1 base, with 8 bases sitting between them. Germline values: CDR1 SGHRS, CDR2 YFSETQ. The CDR3, as DNA: TGCGCCAGCAGCCACGGGGGCCAAGAGACCCAGTACTTC. Its translation: CASSHGGQETQYF.

This clonotype has at least ten counts. The chain joins TRBV7-9 to TRBJ1-3; a weak D match, TRBD1 (5 bases). Deletions cut 5 bases from V and 2 bases from J, with 13 bases between. The CDR3 is 15 amino acids. The germline V gene has CDR1 SEHNR and CDR2 FQNEAQ (reference sequence). CDR3 residues: CASSPIGGAGNTIYF. The CDR3 DNA sequence: TGTGCCAGCAGCCCGATCGGGGGAGCTGGAAACACCATATATTTT.

Comment on this clonotype: A read error may explain this, as a much larger clone is one base away. V gene TRBV20-1 combines with J gene TRBJ2-1, with TRBD2 as a possible D gene (5 bases). CDR1 and CDR2 (germline): DFQATT, SNEGSKA (reference sequence). The length of the CDR3 is 15 residues. Trimming took 4 bases from V and 5 from J, leaving 18 bases between them. The CDR3 loop is CSAIGGTPSHNEQFF. In DNA, the CDR3 is TGCAGTGCTATTGGAGGTACTCCATCCCACAATGAGCAGTTCTTC.

This clonotype was seen at least ten times. This chain links TRBV7-2 with TRBJ1-1; weak D call: TRBD1 (5 bases). V lost 4 bases to trimming and J lost 1 base, with 16 bases between them. Germline V gives CDR1 SGHTA, CDR2 FQGNSA. This CDR3 is 16 amino acids long. The CDR3 nucleotides are TGTGCCAGCAGCTCACAGGCGGGGCTGAGGAACACTGAAGCTTTCTTT. Amino acid sequence: CASSSQAGLRNTEAFF.

This clonotype was detected many times. This chain connects TRBV25-1 to TRBJ2-1, with 7 bases aligning to TRBD2. Germline V gives CDR1 MGHDK, CDR2 SYGVNS. This CDR3 region has 18 residues. The junction had 15 bases not matched to a gene; V was cut back by 1 base and J by 6 bases. For the CDR3, the DNA is TGTGCCAGCAGTGAATTTGGCGGCGGAACGGGGGGAACCAATGAGCAGTTCTTC. Translated: CASSEFGGGTGGTNEQFF.

The chain carries TRBV29-1 and TRBJ2-1; D is unclear. V was pared by 1 base and J by 4 bases, with 17 bases between. The germline CDR1 and CDR2 sequences are SQVTM and ANQGSEA. This CDR3 comprises 16 residues. CDR3 loop: CSVEASYYQAYNEQFF. The DNA for the CDR3 is TGCAGCGTTGAAGCCTCTTATTATCAGGCGTACAATGAGCAGTTCTTC.

The sample holds many counts of this clonotype. The rearrangement links TRBV5-1 to TRBJ2-3; D ambiguous. V dropped 4 bases and J dropped 6 bases, with 15 bases sitting between them. Germline values: CDR1 SGHRS, CDR2 YFSETQ. The CDR3 runs to 14 residues. The CDR3 bases are TGCGCCAGCAGCCAGGACGTCGGATTGGATACGCAGTATTTT. Translation gives CASSQDVGLDTQYF.

With regard to this clonotype: A much larger clone lies a single base off, so this may be a read error. The chain joins TRBV7-6 to TRBJ2-3; D is undetermined. Germline-derived CDR1 and CDR2 are SGHVS and FNYEAQ. Trimming took 3 bases from V and 7 from J, leaving 17 bases between them. CDR3 length: 15 residues. The CDR3 here is CASSFAVGVLYTQYF. In DNA, the CDR3 is TGTGCCAGCAGCTTCGCGGTTGGGGTACTTTATACGCAGTATTTT.